The clone carrying this T cell receptor beta chain turned up a few times. Its antigen is not identified. The assay was immunoSEQ multiplex PCR, and TCRdb's table has in-frame clones only and misses some. The data show about 140,000 clones, roughly nine tenths seen once. Germline lookup yields CDR1 SGHTA and CDR2 FQGNSA. Trimming pared 8 bases from V and 4 bases from J, leaving 20 bases between. CDR3 size: 15 residues. This entry comes from a study of T cell responses to AZD1222 COVID-19 vaccine. General study findings and limits: Only a handful of AZD1222 recipients, about six in all, had baseline seropositivity. Dominant at 160-218 and 743-854, vaccine-associated CD4 TCRs also spanned spike.

This specimen consisted of peripheral blood, obtained 28 days after the second dose of the MenACWY control vaccine. The chain recombines TRBV7-2 with TRBJ2-5; D is possibly TRBD1 or TRBD2 (6 bases each). The source is an adult who received the MenACWY meningococcal vaccine as a control. CDR3 protein: CASAPTYGGRETQYF. The CDR3 coding sequence is TGTGCCAGCGCACCCACGTACGGGGGCCGAGAGACCCAGTACTTC.